These 13 T cell receptor beta chains originate from one sample sequenced in a study of identical twins. One entry per CDR3 protein, called by TCRdb with MiXCR from the 5' RACE reads. This repertoire shows under 250,000 distinct CDR3 sequences, roughly 7.5% found once; its top ten account for around 5%. These data also formed part of another study, on yellow fever vaccine responses in identical twins.

Sequencing was done on a sample of CD8+ T cells sorted from blood. All receptors come from a woman between 18 and 29 years old in good health.

Written as DNA, the CDR3 is TGTGCCAGCAGTCCCTACCCCCGAGGTGGTGAGGGGGACACTGAAGCTTTCTTT. It specifies CASSPYPRGGEGDTEAFF. The chain has TRBV7-8 and TRBJ1-1, with a possible D match to TRBD1 (6 bases). Trimming shortened V by 6 bases and J by 3 bases, and 26 bases separated the two germline ends. From germline, CDR1 is SGHVS and CDR2 FQNEAQ. The CDR3 loop spans 18 amino acids.

This clonotype has a handful of counts. For the CDR3, the DNA is TGTGCCAGCAGCCCTGATGGTAATGAGCAGTTCTTC. This gives the protein CASSPDGNEQFF. The V call is TRBV11-2, the J call TRBJ2-1; D is undetermined. The ends were cut back, 5 bases at V and 7 bases at J, with 9 bases in the middle. Germline V gene sequence: CDR1 SGHAT, CDR2 FQNNGV. CDR3 length: 12 amino acids.

The chain carries TRBV12-3 or TRBV12-4 and TRBJ2-5; a possible D gene is TRBD2 (6 bases). The germline V and J ends were trimmed by 3 bases and 5 bases, with 13 bases remaining between them. The CDR3 runs 14 residues. CDR3 in amino acids: CASSLTGAAETQYF. DNA of the CDR3: TGTGCCAGCAGTTTGACGGGAGCCGCGGAGACCCAGTACTTC.

V and J are TRBV12-3 or TRBV12-4 and TRBJ2-7, with D possibly TRBD2 on 5 matching bases. The CDR3 runs to 14 residues. Trimming removed 5 bases at V and 3 bases at J, with 14 bases between. CDR3 DNA: TGTGCCAGCAGTCATCGCCCGGGGTTCTACGAGCAGTACTTC. Protein product: CASSHRPGFYEQYF.

The rearrangement links TRBV5-4 to TRBJ2-4; TRBD1 matches 7 bases. The CDR3 contains 17 residues. Germline V gene sequence: CDR1 SGHNT, CDR2 YYREEE (reference sequence). V lost 0 bases to trimming and J lost 0 bases; unmatched junction nucleotides: 6. CDR3 nucleotide sequence: TGTGCCAGCAGCTTGGGGGGACAGAACTTAGCCAAAAACATTCAGTACTTC. Translated: CASSLGGQNLAKNIQYF. Full variable domain (remainder filled in from reference TRBV5-4 and TRBJ2-4): ETGVTQSPTHLIKTRGQQVTLRCSSQSGHNTVSWYQQALGQGPQFIFQYYREEENGRGNFPPRFSGLQFPNYSSELNVNALELDDSALYLCASSLGGQNLAKNIQYFGAGTRLSVL.

V is TRBV6-4 and J is TRBJ2-3; no reliable D call. CDR1 MRHNA and CDR2 SNTAGT come from the germline V gene. V shed 6 bases and J shed 4 bases, with 11 bases lying between them. This CDR3 region has 13 residues. CDR3 DNA: TGTGCCAGCAGCGCAAAGGGCCCAGATACGCAGTATTTT. This sequence encodes CASSAKGPDTQYF.

This sequence joins TRBV29-1 and TRBJ2-2; D gene ambiguous. The CDR3 runs 12 residues. The V gene's germline CDR1 is SQVTM and CDR2 ANQGSEA. V was cut by 4 bases and J by 4 bases, with 7 bases left in between. Written as DNA, the CDR3 is TGCAGCGTTGTGTGGAGCACCGGGGAGCTGTTTTTT. Encoded protein: CSVVWSTGELFF.

V and J are TRBV12-3 or TRBV12-4 and TRBJ2-1; TRBD2 matches 7 bases. The junction had 3 bases not matched to a gene; V was cut back by 4 bases and J by 3 bases. CDR3 length equals 14 residues. CDR3 DNA sequence: TGTGCCAGCAGTTACGGGACTAACTACAATGAGCAGTTCTTC. Protein: CASSYGTNYNEQFF.

Many counts were recorded for this clonotype. The CDR3 sequence is CASKNLGELHTDTQYF. DNA for the CDR3: TGTGCCAGCAAAAACTTGGGGGAGCTTCACACAGATACGCAGTATTTT. The J gene is TRBJ2-3, the V gene TRBV2, with D possibly being TRBD1 or TRBD2 (5 bases each). The CDR3 totals 16 residues. The V and J ends lost 7 bases and 2 bases respectively, with 19 bases between them. CDR1 and CDR2 from the germline V gene are SNHLY and FYNNEI.

This clonotype has a count of ten or more. This chain uses TRBV5-1 with TRBJ1-1; 8 bases line up with TRBD1. The CDR3 has 13 amino acids. In germline, CDR1 is SGHRS, CDR2 YFSETQ. Germline trimming cut 1 base from V and 6 bases from J; bases unmatched to any gene: 2. The CDR3 is CASSLQGAAEAFF. CDR3 nucleotides: TGCGCCAGCAGCTTGCAGGGGGCCGCTGAAGCTTTCTTT.

This clonotype has only a few counts. This sequence joins TRBV7-9 and TRBJ2-1; 9 bases fit TRBD2. Germline-derived CDR1 and CDR2 are SEHNR and FQNEAQ (reference sequence). The trim removed 8 bases at V and 9 bases at J, leaving 5 bases unmatched. This CDR3 contains 12 residues. CDR3 DNA sequence: TGTGCCAGCGCCACAGCGGGAGGTGAGCAGTTCTTC. Its translation: CASATAGGEQFF.

The chain is built from TRBV29-1 and TRBJ1-2; D remains unclear. The CDR3 loop spans 13 amino acids. Germline-derived CDR1 and CDR2 are SQVTM and ANQGSEA. V gave up 3 bases and J gave up 3 bases, with 11 bases separating them. This chain's CDR3 is CSVDVRSDYGYTF. CDR3 nucleotides: TGCAGCGTTGACGTGCGGAGCGACTATGGCTACACCTTC.

At least ten counts were recorded for this clonotype. The gene calls are TRBV12-3 or TRBV12-4 and TRBJ2-7; D unclear. CDR3 length: 13 residues. V was trimmed by 6 bases and J by 5 bases, leaving 14 bases between them. CDR3 region: CASSFGVQHEQYF. CDR3 nucleotides: TGTGCCAGCAGCTTCGGAGTGCAGCACGAGCAGTACTTC.